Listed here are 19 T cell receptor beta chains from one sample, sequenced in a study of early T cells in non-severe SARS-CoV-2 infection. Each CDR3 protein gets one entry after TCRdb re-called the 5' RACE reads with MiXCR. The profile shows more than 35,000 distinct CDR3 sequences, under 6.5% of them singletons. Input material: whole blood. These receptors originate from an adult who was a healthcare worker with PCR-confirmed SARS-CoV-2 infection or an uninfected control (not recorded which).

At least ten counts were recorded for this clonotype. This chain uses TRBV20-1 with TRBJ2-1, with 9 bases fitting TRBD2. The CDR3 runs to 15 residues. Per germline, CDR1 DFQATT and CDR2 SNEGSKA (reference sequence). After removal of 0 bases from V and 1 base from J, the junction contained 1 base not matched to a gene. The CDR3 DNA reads TGCAGTGCTAGAGACAGCGGGGGGTCCTACAATGAGCAGTTCTTC. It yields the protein CSARDSGGSYNEQFF.

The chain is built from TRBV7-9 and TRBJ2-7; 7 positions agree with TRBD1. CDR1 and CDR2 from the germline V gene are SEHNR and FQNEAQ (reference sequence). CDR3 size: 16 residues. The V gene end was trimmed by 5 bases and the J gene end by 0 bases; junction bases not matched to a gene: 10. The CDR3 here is CASSRGLRQSSYEQYF. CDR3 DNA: TGTGCCAGCAGCAGGGGGCTGAGACAGAGCTCCTACGAGCAGTACTTC.

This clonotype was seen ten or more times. CDR3 nucleotides: TGTGCCAGCAGCTTAGATGGACTAGCGGGAATCTACTCCTACAATGAGCAGTTCTTC. Translating gives CASSLDGLAGIYSYNEQFF. The gene calls are TRBV7-8 and TRBJ2-1; 12 nucleotides line up with TRBD2. V shed 1 base and J 0 bases; nucleotides not matched to a gene: 7. The germline V gene has CDR1 SGHVS and CDR2 FQNEAQ. The CDR3 is 19 residues long.

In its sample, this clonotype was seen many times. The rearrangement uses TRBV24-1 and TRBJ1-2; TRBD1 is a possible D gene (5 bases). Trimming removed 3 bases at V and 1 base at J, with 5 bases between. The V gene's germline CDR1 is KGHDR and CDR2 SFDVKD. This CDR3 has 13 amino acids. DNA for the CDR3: TGTGCCACCAGTGATAGGGGTAACTATGGCTACACCTTC. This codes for CATSDRGNYGYTF.

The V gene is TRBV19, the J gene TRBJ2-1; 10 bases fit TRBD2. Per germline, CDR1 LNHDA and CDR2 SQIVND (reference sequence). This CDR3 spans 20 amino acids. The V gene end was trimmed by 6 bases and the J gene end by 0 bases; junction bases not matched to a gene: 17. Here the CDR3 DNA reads TGTGCCAGTAGCCCCTGGGGCCTAGCGGGAGACGGGAGCTCCTACAATGAGCAGTTCTTC. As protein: CASSPWGLAGDGSSYNEQFF.

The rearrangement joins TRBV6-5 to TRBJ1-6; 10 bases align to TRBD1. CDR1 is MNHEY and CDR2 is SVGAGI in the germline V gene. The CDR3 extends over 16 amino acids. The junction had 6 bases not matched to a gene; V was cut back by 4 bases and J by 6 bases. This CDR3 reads CASSWGQGTVNSPLHF. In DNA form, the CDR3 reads TGTGCCAGCAGTTGGGGACAGGGGACAGTTAATTCACCCCTCCACTTT.

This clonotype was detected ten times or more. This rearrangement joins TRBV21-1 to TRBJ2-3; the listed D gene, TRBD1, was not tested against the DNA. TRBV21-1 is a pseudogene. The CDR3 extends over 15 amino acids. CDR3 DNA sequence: TGTGCCAGCTCAGGGGGGTTCCAGGGCACAGATACGCAGTATTTT. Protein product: CASSGGFQGTDTQYF.

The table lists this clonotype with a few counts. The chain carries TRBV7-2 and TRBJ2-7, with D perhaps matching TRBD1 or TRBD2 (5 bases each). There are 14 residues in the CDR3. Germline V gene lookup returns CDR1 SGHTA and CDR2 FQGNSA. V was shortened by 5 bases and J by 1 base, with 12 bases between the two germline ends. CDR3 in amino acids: CASSLWGLSYEQYF. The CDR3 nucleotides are TGTGCCAGCAGCCTCTGGGGGTTGTCCTACGAGCAGTACTTC. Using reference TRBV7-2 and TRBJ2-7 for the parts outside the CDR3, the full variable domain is GAGVSQSPSNKVTEKGKDVELRCDPISGHTALYWYRQSLGQGLEFLIYFQGNSAPDKSGLPSDRFSAERTGGSVSTLTIQRTQQEDSAVYLCASSLWGLSYEQYFGPGTRLTVT.

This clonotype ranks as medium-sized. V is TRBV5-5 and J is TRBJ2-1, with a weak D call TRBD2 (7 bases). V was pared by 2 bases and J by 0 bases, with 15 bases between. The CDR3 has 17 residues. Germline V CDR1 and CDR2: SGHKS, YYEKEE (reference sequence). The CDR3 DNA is TGTGCCAGCAGCTTTGGCGGGGGCTGGAGCTCCTACAATGAGCAGTTCTTC. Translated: CASSFGGGWSSYNEQFF. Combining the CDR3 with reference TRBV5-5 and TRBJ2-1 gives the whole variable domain DAGVTQSPTHLIKTRGQQVTLRCSPISGHKSVSWYQQVLGQGPQFIFQYYEKEERGRGNFPDRFSARQFPNYSSELNVNALLLGDSALYLCASSFGGGWSSYNEQFFGPGTRLTVL.

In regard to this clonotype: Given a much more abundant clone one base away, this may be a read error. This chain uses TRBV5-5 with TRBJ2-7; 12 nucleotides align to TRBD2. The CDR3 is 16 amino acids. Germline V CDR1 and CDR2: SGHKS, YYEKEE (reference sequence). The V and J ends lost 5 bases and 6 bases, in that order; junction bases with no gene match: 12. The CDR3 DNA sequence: TGTGCCAGCAGTAGCGCGACTAGCGGGGGACTACTCGAGCAGTACTTC. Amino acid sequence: CASSSATSGGLLEQYF.

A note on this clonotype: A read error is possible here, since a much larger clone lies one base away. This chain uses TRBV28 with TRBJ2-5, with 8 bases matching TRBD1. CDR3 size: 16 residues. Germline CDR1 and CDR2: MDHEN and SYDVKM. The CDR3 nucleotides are TGTGCCAGCAGTTTAGAGTTACAGGGGGTCCAAGAGACCCAGCACTTC. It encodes CASSLELQGVQETQHF. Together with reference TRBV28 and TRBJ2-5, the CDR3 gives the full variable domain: DVKVTQSSRYLVKRTGEKVFLECVQDMDHENMFWYRQDPGLGLRLIYFSYDVKMKEKGDIPEGYSVSREKKERFSLILESASTNQTSMYLCASSLELQGVQETQHFGPGTRLLVL.

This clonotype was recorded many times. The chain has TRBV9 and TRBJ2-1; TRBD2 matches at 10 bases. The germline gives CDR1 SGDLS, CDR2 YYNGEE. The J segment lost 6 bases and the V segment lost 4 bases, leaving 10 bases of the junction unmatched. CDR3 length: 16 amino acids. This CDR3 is CASSHPLAGTPNEQFF. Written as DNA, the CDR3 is TGTGCCAGCAGCCACCCACTAGCGGGGACTCCCAATGAGCAGTTCTTC.

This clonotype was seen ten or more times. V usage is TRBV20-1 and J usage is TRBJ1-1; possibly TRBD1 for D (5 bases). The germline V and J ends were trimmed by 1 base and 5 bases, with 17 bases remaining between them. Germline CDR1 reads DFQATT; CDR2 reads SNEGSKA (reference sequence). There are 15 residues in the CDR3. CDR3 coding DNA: TGCAGTGCTAGAGCTCTAGGGACGGCGCGTACTGAAGCTTTCTTT. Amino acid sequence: CSARALGTARTEAFF.

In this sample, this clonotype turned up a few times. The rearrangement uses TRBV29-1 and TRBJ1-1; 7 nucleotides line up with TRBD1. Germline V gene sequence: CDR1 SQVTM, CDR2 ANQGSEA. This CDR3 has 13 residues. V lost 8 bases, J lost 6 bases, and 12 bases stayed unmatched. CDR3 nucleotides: TGCAGCACACGACAGGGATTTTCTGCTGAAGCTTTCTTT. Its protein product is CSTRQGFSAEAFF.

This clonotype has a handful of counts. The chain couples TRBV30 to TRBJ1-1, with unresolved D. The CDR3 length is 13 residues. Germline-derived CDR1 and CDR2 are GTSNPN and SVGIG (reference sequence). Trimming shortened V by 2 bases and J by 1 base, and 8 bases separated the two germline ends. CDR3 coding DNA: TGTGCCTGGAGTTTAGAGCAGAACACTGAAGCTTTCTTT. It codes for CAWSLEQNTEAFF.

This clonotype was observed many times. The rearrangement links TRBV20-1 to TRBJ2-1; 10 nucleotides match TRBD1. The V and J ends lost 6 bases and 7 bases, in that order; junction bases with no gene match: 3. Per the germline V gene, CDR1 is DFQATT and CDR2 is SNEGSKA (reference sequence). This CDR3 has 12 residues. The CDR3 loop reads CSAGQGRNEQFF. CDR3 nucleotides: TGCAGTGCGGGACAGGGGAGGAATGAGCAGTTCTTC.

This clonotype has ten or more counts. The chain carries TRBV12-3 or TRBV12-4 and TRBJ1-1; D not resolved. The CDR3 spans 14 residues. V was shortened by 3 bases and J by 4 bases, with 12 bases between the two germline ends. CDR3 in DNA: TGTGCCAGCAGTTTGAGGACCTCGGGCACTGAAGCTTTCTTT. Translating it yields CASSLRTSGTEAFF.

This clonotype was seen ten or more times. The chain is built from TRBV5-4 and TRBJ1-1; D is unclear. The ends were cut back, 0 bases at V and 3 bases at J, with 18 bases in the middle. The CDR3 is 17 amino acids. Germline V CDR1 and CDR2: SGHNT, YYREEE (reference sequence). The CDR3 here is CASSLAPPGKRDTEAFF. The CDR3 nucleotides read TGTGCCAGCAGCTTGGCCCCCCCTGGGAAAAGAGACACTGAAGCTTTCTTT.

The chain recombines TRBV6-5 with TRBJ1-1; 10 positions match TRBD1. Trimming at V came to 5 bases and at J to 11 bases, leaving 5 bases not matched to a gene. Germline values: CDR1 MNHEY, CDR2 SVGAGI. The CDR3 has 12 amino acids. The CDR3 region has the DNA TGTGCCAGCAGTATGACAGGGGGCAGGGCTTTCTTT. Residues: CASSMTGGRAFF.